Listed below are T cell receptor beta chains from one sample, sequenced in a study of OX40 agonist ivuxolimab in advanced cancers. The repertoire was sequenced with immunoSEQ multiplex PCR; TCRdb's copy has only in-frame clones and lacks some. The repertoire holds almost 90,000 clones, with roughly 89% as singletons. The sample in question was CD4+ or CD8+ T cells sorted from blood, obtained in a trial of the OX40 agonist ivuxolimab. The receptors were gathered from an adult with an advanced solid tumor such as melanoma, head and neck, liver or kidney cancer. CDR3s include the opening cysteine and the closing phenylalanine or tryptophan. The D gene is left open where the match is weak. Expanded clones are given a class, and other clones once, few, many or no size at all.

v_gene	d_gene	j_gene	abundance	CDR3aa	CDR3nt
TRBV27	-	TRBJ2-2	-	CASSRWTGNTGELFF	TGTGCCAGCAGTCGCTGGACGGGGAACACCGGGGAGCTGTTTTTT
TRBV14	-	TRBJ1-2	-	CASSQVRDGYGYTF	TGTGCCAGCAGCCAAGTCCGGGACGGCTATGGCTACACCTTC
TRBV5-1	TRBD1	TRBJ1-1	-	CASSPSTGSNTEAFF	TGCGCCAGCAGCCCTTCGACAGGGTCGAACACTGAAGCTTTCTTT
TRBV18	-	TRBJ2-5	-	CASSPPGGRAEETQYF	TGTGCCAGCTCACCACCAGGGGGGAGGGCCGAAGAGACCCAGTACTTC
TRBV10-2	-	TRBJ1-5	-	CASSGTHSNQPQHF	TGCGCCAGCAGTGGGACGCATAGCAATCAGCCCCAGCATTTT
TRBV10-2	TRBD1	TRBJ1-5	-	CASSESTGWGGQPQHF	TGCGCCAGCAGTGAGTCGACAGGGTGGGGTGGCCAGCCCCAGCATTTT
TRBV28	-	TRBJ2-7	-	CASSFPQGTAYEQYF	TGTGCCAGCAGTTTCCCCCAGGGGACGGCCTACGAGCAGTACTTC
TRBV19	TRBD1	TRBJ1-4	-	CASRRGTGGSGEKLFF	TGTGCCAGTAGGCGGGGGACAGGGGGCTCTGGTGAAAAACTGTTTTTT
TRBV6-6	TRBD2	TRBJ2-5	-	CASSFLREAKETQYF	TGTGCCAGCAGTTTTTTGCGGGAGGCTAAAGAGACCCAGTACTTC
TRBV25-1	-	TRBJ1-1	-	CASSDGGGISNTEAFF	TGTGCCAGCAGTGATGGGGGGGGAATCTCTAACACTGAAGCTTTCTTT
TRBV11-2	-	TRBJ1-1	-	CASSLDLGVGTEAFF	TGTGCCAGCAGCTTAGATCTCGGGGTGGGCACTGAAGCTTTCTTT
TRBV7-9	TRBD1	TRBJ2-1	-	CASSLADRAGRNEQFF	TGTGCCAGCAGCTTAGCCGACAGGGCAGGACGCAATGAGCAGTTCTTC
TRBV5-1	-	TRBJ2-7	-	CASRPAGTSTTLGEQYF	TGCGCCAGCAGACCGGCCGGGACTTCGACTACGCTAGGCGAGCAGTACTTC
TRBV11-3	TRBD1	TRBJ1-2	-	CASSLDPGTAYGYTF	TGTGCCAGCAGCTTAGACCCCGGGACAGCCTATGGCTACACCTTC
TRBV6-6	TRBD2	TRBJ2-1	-	CASSPRLAGEGDEQFF	TGTGCCAGCAGTCCTCGGCTAGCGGGGGAGGGGGATGAGCAGTTCTTC
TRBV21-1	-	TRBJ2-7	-	CASSPGQVPYEQYF	TGTGCCAGCAGCCCCGGACAGGTTCCCTACGAGCAGTACTTC
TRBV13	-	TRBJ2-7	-	CASSFGGTGEQYF	TGTGCCAGCAGCTTCGGCGGAACGGGAGAGCAGTACTTC
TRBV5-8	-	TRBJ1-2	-	CASSPGGRIYGYTF	TGTGCCAGCAGCCCTGGGGGGCGGATCTATGGCTACACCTTC
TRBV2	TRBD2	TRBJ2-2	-	CASSEGREDYTGELFF	TGTGCCAGCAGTGAAGGACGGGAGGACTACACCGGGGAGCTGTTTTTT
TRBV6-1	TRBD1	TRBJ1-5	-	CASRTGRQPQHF	TGTGCCAGCAGGACAGGGAGACAGCCCCAGCATTTT
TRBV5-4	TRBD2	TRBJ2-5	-	CASSPSSGRFLETQYF	TGTGCCAGCAGCCCCTCTAGCGGGAGGTTCTTGGAGACCCAGTACTTC
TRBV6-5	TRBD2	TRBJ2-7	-	CASTSGEGGQYF	TGTGCCAGCACCTCCGGGGAGGGAGGGCAGTACTTC
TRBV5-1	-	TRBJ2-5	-	CASSLGDSQETQYF	TGCGCCAGCAGCTTGGGGGACTCCCAAGAGACCCAGTACTTC
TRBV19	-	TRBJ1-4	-	CASSPDRGFNEKLFF	TGTGCCAGTAGTCCCGACAGAGGTTTTAATGAAAAACTGTTTTTT
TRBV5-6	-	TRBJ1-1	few	CASSPPGDTEAFF	TGTGCCAGCAGCCCCCCTGGGGACACTGAAGCTTTCTTT
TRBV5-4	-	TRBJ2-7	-	CASSLRDNSYEQYF	TGTGCCAGCAGCCTACGGGACAACTCCTACGAGCAGTACTTC